This TCR beta chain appears in the sequencing data of a study of T cell responses to AZD1222 COVID-19 vaccine. TCRdb keeps only in-frame clones here, not all; method: immunoSEQ multiplex PCR. The sample has about 140,000 clones; more than 85% are singletons. Of note for this clone: As yet, its antigen is unknown.

Study-wide results and limits: Only a handful of AZD1222 recipients tested seropositive at baseline. Donors were mostly white British, more females; clonal diversity possibly underestimated. There were vaccine-associated CD4 TCRs across spike, dominant at 160-218 and 743-854.

Here the sequenced sample was peripheral blood, taken after recovery from COVID-19. The clonotype originates from an adult who had recovered from COVID-19.

The CDR3 bases are TGTGCCAGCAGTCTCTTACTTGGGCCCAACGGCGGTACGCAGTATTTT. It encodes CASSLLLGPNGGTQYF. The chain has TRBV27 and TRBJ2-3; D not resolved. Germline CDR1 and CDR2: MNHEY and SMNVEV (reference sequence). The CDR3 is 16 amino acids. Trimming stripped 5 bases from V and 8 bases from J, with 23 bases between.